The source of this T cell receptor beta chain is a study of blood T cell repertoires in COVID-19. Turning to the study itself: Material from acute and convalescent COVID-19 was sourced from the United States, Italy and Spain. Sample material is recorded as cDNA or gDNA derived from T cells, B-cell-depleted T cells, or PBMCs.

The V gene's germline CDR1 is MNHEY and CDR2 SMNVEV (reference sequence). CDR3 length equals 13 residues. The V gene end was trimmed by 7 bases and the J gene end by 6 bases; junction bases not matched to a gene: 6. Original processing methods: Counts of nucleated cells, estimated from reference gene primer amplification, were obtained. This table comes from immunoSEQ multiplex PCR, and its TCRdb copy is limited to in-frame clones, with some not included. V and J calls and clone size come straight from that table; D and trimming were deduced from the DNA. This table holds 380,000 or so clones, roughly four fifths found once.

The chain links TRBV27 to TRBJ1-2; 9 bases fit TRBD1. This TCR came from a human donor with acute or convalescent COVID-19. The donor label of this sample is uncertain. Sequenced input: peripheral blood. The CDR3 reads CASTPGQGHGYTF. The CDR3 DNA sequence: TGTGCCAGCACCCCCGGACAGGGGCATGGCTACACCTTC.